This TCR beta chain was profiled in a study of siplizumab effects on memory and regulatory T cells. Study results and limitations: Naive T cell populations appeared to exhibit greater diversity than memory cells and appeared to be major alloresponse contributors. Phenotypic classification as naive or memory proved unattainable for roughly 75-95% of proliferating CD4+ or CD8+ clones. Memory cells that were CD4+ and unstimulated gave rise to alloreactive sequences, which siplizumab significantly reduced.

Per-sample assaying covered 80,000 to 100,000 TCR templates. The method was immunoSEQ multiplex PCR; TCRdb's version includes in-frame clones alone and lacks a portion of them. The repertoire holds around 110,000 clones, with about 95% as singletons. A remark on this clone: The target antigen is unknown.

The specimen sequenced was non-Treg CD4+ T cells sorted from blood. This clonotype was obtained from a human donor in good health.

CDR3 residues: CASSLRLAGGPEETQYF. The CDR3 DNA reads TGTGCCAGCAGCTTGAGACTAGCGGGGGGACCGGAAGAGACCCAGTACTTC. The gene calls are TRBV5-6 and TRBJ2-5; the match to TRBD2 covers 13 bases. In germline, CDR1 is SGHDT, CDR2 YYEEEE. V lost 1 base, J lost 3 bases, and 6 bases stayed unmatched. The length of the CDR3 is 17 residues.